These 31 T cell receptor beta chains came from one sample sequenced in a study of T cell changes during pregnancy in multiple sclerosis. Using immunoSEQ multiplex PCR, the repertoire was profiled, and TCRdb retains in-frame clones only, with some absent. The data contain around 57,000 clones, roughly nine tenths of them seen just once; the ten biggest clones take up 1% to 1.5%. Here the sequenced sample was peripheral blood, taken after pregnancy. These receptor sequences come from a female donor in good health, enrolled as a control in a pregnancy study.

This chain uses TRBV11-3 with TRBJ2-1; perhaps TRBD1 as D (5 bases). Germline V gene sequence: CDR1 SGHNT, CDR2 YENEEA. The V and J ends lost 3 bases and 7 bases respectively, with 13 bases between them. The length of the CDR3 is 14 residues. CDR3 region: CASSLNRFENEQFF. In DNA, the CDR3 is TGTGCCAGCAGCTTGAACAGGTTTGAGAATGAGCAGTTCTTC.

The chain couples TRBV7-2 to TRBJ1-1, with D perhaps matching TRBD1 (6 bases). The V and J ends lost 1 base and 0 bases respectively, with 9 bases between them. Germline V gives CDR1 SGHTA, CDR2 FQGNSA. This CDR3 spans 15 amino acids. In DNA, the CDR3 is TGTGCCAGCAGCTTAGTGAGGGGGATGAACACTGAAGCTTTCTTT. Translation gives CASSLVRGMNTEAFF.

CDR3 coding DNA: TGTGCCAGCAGTGAAAGGCGGCAGGGTGGCTACGAGCAGTACTTC. The encoded protein is CASSERRQGGYEQYF. This sequence joins TRBV6-1 and TRBJ2-7; perhaps TRBD1 as D (5 bases). The ends were cut back, 2 bases at V and 3 bases at J, with 14 bases in the middle. The germline V gene has CDR1 MNHNS and CDR2 SASEGT. The CDR3 is 15 residues long.

A single count supports this clone. The chain links TRBV6-5 to TRBJ2-5, with D unclear. CDR1 and CDR2 (germline): MNHEY, SVGAGI. This CDR3 contains 15 residues. V shed 0 bases and J shed 3 bases, with 11 bases lying between them. The CDR3 DNA is TGTGCCAGCAGTTACTCGAAATACAGAGAAGAGACCCAGTACTTC. Protein sequence: CASSYSKYREETQYF.

The gene calls are TRBV7-2 and TRBJ2-5; 7 bases match TRBD2. The CDR3 extends over 13 amino acids. Germline V gene data show CDR1 as SGHTA and CDR2 as FQGNSA. V was clipped by 5 bases and J by 7 bases; unmatched bases: 7. CDR3 in DNA: TGTGCCAGCAGCACGGGACTATACGGGACCCAGTACTTC. Protein: CASSTGLYGTQYF.

This clone has only a few counts. This chain uses TRBV4-3 with TRBJ1-6; no clear D. V was trimmed by 0 bases and J by 9 bases, leaving 15 bases between them. Germline CDR1 and CDR2: LGHNA and YSLEER. The CDR3 runs to 16 residues. In nucleotides, the CDR3 is TGCGCCAGCAGCCAAGATTTGGAGCAAGGAGGTTCACCCCTCCACTTT. Its protein is CASSQDLEQGGSPLHF.

This clone was seen once. CDR3 residues: CASSSTGSVGNQPQHF. The CDR3 DNA is TGTGCCAGCTCATCGACAGGGAGTGTGGGCAATCAGCCCCAGCATTTT. The rearrangement joins TRBV18 to TRBJ1-5; the match to TRBD1 covers 7 bases. Germline V gene data show CDR1 as KGHSH and CDR2 as LQKENI. V lost 5 bases to trimming and J lost 2 bases; unmatched junction nucleotides: 9. The CDR3 is made up of 16 amino acids.

This rearrangement joins TRBV11-3 to TRBJ2-5; 8 nucleotides line up with TRBD1. Germline V gene data show CDR1 as SGHNT and CDR2 as YENEEA. V dropped 5 bases and J dropped 3; count of bases not matched to a gene: 2. CDR3 size: 13 residues. The CDR3 DNA sequence: TGTGCCAGCAGCCAGACAGGGGAAGAGACCCAGTACTTC. This gives the protein CASSQTGEETQYF.

This rearrangement joins TRBV5-4 to TRBJ2-1; a weak D match, TRBD1 (6 bases). Germline lookup yields CDR1 SGHNT and CDR2 YYREEE (reference sequence). There are 15 residues in the CDR3. V was shortened by 4 bases and J by 1 base, with 12 bases between the two germline ends. CDR3 amino acids: CASSTRDKSYNEQFF. CDR3 bases: TGTGCCAGCAGCACCCGGGACAAGTCCTACAATGAGCAGTTCTTC.

As DNA, the CDR3 is TGTGCCAGCAGCCCCCGCGAAGGGGGAAAGAACACTGAAGCTTTCTTT. This sequence encodes CASSPREGGKNTEAFF. The chain employs TRBV6-6 and TRBJ1-1; tentative D call: TRBD1 (6 bases). The germline V gene encodes CDR1 MNHNY and CDR2 SVGAGI (reference sequence). With 6 bases removed from V and 1 base from J, the gap between germline ends came to 18 bases. The CDR3 sequence is 16 residues long.

V and J are TRBV7-2 and TRBJ1-2; D not resolved. This CDR3 has 16 residues. Germline CDR1 is SGHTA and CDR2 is FQGNSA. The ends were cut back, 4 bases at V and 0 bases at J, with 15 bases in the middle. CDR3 loop: CASSSEGRDTNYGYTF. In DNA form, the CDR3 reads TGTGCCAGCAGCTCCGAAGGACGGGATACTAACTATGGCTACACCTTC. Full variable domain (rest looked up from reference TRBV7-2 and TRBJ1-2): GAGVSQSPSNKVTEKGKDVELRCDPISGHTALYWYRQSLGQGLEFLIYFQGNSAPDKSGLPSDRFSAERTGGSVSTLTIQRTQQEDSAVYLCASSSEGRDTNYGYTFGSGTRLTVV.

The rearrangement joins TRBV6-5 to TRBJ1-6; tentative D call: TRBD1 (6 bases). The germline CDR1 and CDR2 sequences are MNHEY and SVGAGI. CDR3 length: 14 residues. Trimming removed 6 bases at V and 4 bases at J, with 10 bases between. The CDR3 here is CASSLGGYNSPLHF. The CDR3 nucleotides are TGTGCCAGCAGCTTAGGGGGTTATAATTCACCCCTCCACTTT.

This chain links TRBV5-1 with TRBJ1-2; TRBD1 agrees at 8 bases. The germline V gene has CDR1 SGHRS and CDR2 YFSETQ. V trimming: 4 bases; J trimming: 1 base; junction bases outside the gene matches: 3. The CDR3 totals 14 residues. This chain's CDR3 is CASSHGTGNYGYTF. The DNA for the CDR3 is TGCGCCAGCAGCCATGGGACAGGTAACTATGGCTACACCTTC. The full variable domain, its missing parts supplied by reference TRBV5-1 and TRBJ1-2, is KAGVTQTPRYLIKTRGQQVTLSCSPISGHRSVSWYQQTPGQGLQFLFEYFSETQRNKGNFPGRFSGRQFSNSRSEMNVSTLELGDSALYLCASSHGTGNYGYTFGSGTRLTVV.

This chain uses TRBV5-1 with TRBJ2-5, with 8 bases that match TRBD1. In germline, CDR1 is SGHRS, CDR2 YFSETQ. The CDR3 loop spans 17 amino acids. V shed 0 bases, J shed 3 bases, and the junction held 10 bases outside the gene matches. This chain's CDR3 is CASSLAHLQTGEETQYF. Written as DNA, the CDR3 is TGCGCCAGCAGCTTGGCCCACCTACAGACAGGGGAAGAGACCCAGTACTTC.

The rearrangement joins TRBV7-9 to TRBJ1-1, with a tentative D call TRBD1 (6 bases). Germline lookup yields CDR1 SEHNR and CDR2 FQNEAQ (reference sequence). Deletions cut 4 bases from V and 4 bases from J, with 13 bases between. This CDR3 region has 14 residues. The CDR3, as DNA: TGTGCCAGCAGCTCAAATACAGGGATCACTGAAGCTTTCTTT. Protein product: CASSSNTGITEAFF.

Only a few counts were recorded for this clone. V usage is TRBV30 and J usage is TRBJ2-2, with D tentatively TRBD1 (6 bases). Trimming took 0 bases from V and 1 from J, leaving 6 bases between them. From germline, CDR1 is GTSNPN and CDR2 SVGIG (reference sequence). The CDR3 consists of 14 residues. Here the CDR3 reads CAWSVQGNTGELFF. The CDR3 region has the DNA TGTGCCTGGAGTGTACAGGGGAACACCGGGGAGCTGTTTTTT.

This rearrangement joins TRBV19 to TRBJ1-2; 8 bases are a match to TRBD1. Unmatched junction bases numbered 3, after V lost 7 bases and J lost 8 bases. The CDR3 runs to 11 residues. The germline CDR1 and CDR2 sequences are LNHDA and SQIVND (reference sequence). CDR3 in amino acids: CASTSGGGYTF. The DNA for the CDR3 is TGTGCCAGTACCTCAGGGGGCGGCTACACCTTC.

The chain joins TRBV30 to TRBJ1-6, with a tentative D call TRBD1 (5 bases). The CDR3 spans 17 residues. Trimming left V 0 bases short and J 0 bases short, with 12 bases between. The germline gives CDR1 GTSNPN, CDR2 SVGIG (reference sequence). The CDR3 bases are TGTGCCTGGAGTGTACAGGATGGCCTCTCCTATAATTCACCCCTCCACTTT. This gives the protein CAWSVQDGLSYNSPLHF.

This clone was observed a single time. The rearrangement uses TRBV6-1 and TRBJ1-2; TRBD1 matches at 11 bases. This CDR3 is 17 amino acids long. The germline V gene encodes CDR1 MNHNS and CDR2 SASEGT. V lost 1 base and J lost 4; bases outside the gene matches: 8. CDR3 residues: CASSEGTGGSIFYGYTF. The CDR3 region has the DNA TGTGCCAGCAGTGAAGGGACAGGGGGCTCGATTTTCTATGGCTACACCTTC.

The J gene is TRBJ2-3, the V gene TRBV13; maybe TRBD1 (5 bases). The V end was cut by 4 bases, the J end by 8 bases, with 13 bases between. The CDR3 is 13 residues long. CDR1 is PRHDT and CDR2 is FYEKMQ in the germline V gene (reference sequence). The CDR3 region has the DNA TGTGCCAGCAGCTCAGTAGGGGCCCCTACGCAGTATTTT. Amino acid sequence: CASSSVGAPTQYF.

V gene TRBV30 combines with J gene TRBJ1-2, with D perhaps TRBD1 (6 bases). Germline V CDR1 and CDR2: GTSNPN, SVGIG (reference sequence). Trimming took off 4 bases at V and 8 bases at J, with 17 bases between the two ends. The CDR3 spans 13 residues. The CDR3 region is CAWITNRAFGYTF. CDR3 in DNA: TGTGCCTGGATTACTAACAGGGCATTCGGCTACACCTTC.

In this sample, this clone turned up once. V gene TRBV4-3 combines with J gene TRBJ2-3; TRBD1 is a possible D gene (7 bases). The CDR3 totals 17 residues. From germline, CDR1 is LGHNA and CDR2 YSLEER. Between the trimmed V and J ends, which lost 0 bases and 3 bases, there was a span of 16 bases. CDR3 nucleotides: TGCGCCAGCAGCCAAGATCTGGAGGGGGCCGTTACAGATACGCAGTATTTT. Translated: CASSQDLEGAVTDTQYF.

V and J are TRBV15 and TRBJ1-2; D gene uncertain. The ends were cut back, 0 bases at V and 7 bases at J, with 6 bases in the middle. Germline CDR1 reads LNHNV; CDR2 reads YYDKDF (reference sequence). The CDR3 extends over 12 amino acids. In DNA form, the CDR3 reads TGTGCCACCAGCAGAGATCTTAGTGGCTACACCTTC. This sequence encodes CATSRDLSGYTF.

This sequence joins TRBV7-2 and TRBJ2-2, with 8 positions matching TRBD2. Germline values: CDR1 SGHTA, CDR2 FQGNSA. The CDR3 is 16 residues long. V trimming: 5 bases; J trimming: 7 bases; junction bases outside the gene matches: 12. The CDR3 DNA reads TGTGCCAGCAGCGCGGCGGGCGGGGGGCCGTTCGGGGAGCTGTTTTTT. Translation: CASSAAGGGPFGELFF.

This clone has a single count. The chain is built from TRBV7-2 and TRBJ1-3, with D possibly matching TRBD1 (5 bases). V was cut by 5 bases and J by 13 bases, with 18 bases left in between. There are 13 residues in the CDR3. Germline values: CDR1 SGHTA, CDR2 FQGNSA. The CDR3 DNA reads as TGTGCCAGCAGCCTCAAGGGGAGGGCCGATATATATTTT. Amino acid sequence: CASSLKGRADIYF.

The V gene is TRBV5-8, the J gene TRBJ2-5; TRBD1 is a possible D gene (7 bases). Trimming cost V 4 bases and J 5 bases, with 21 bases left between them. Germline CDR1 is SGHTS and CDR2 is YDEGEE. CDR3 length: 16 amino acids. The CDR3 nucleotides are TGTGCCAGCAGCGATCCCTACAGGGGAGGACTGGAGACCCAGTACTTC. Protein sequence: CASSDPYRGGLETQYF.

The chain is built from TRBV30 and TRBJ1-5; TRBD1 might be the D (6 bases). CDR1 and CDR2 from the germline V gene are GTSNPN and SVGIG (reference sequence). The CDR3 has 18 amino acids. V was clipped by 2 bases and J by 0 bases, with 20 bases between them. DNA of the CDR3: TGTGCCTGGAGTTTATCCCTGACAGGCCTGTATAGCAATCAGCCCCAGCATTTT. Amino acids: CAWSLSLTGLYSNQPQHF.

The genes are TRBV15 and TRBJ1-1, with a tentative D call TRBD1 (6 bases). Germline CDR1 is LNHNV and CDR2 is YYDKDF (reference sequence). The CDR3 loop spans 15 amino acids. The V gene lost 0 bases and the J gene lost 5 bases, with 13 bases spanning the gap. CDR3 sequence reads: CATSRDRGSRTEAFF. The CDR3 nucleotides read TGTGCCACCAGCAGAGACAGGGGAAGTCGGACTGAAGCTTTCTTT.

The V and J genes are TRBV9 and TRBJ1-2; D ambiguous. Germline V lookup: CDR1 SGDLS, CDR2 YYNGEE. Between the trimmed V and J ends, which lost 4 bases and 3 bases, there was a span of 7 bases. The CDR3 contains 12 residues. The CDR3, as DNA: TGTGCCAGCAGCTTACGAGACTATGGCTACACCTTC. Translated: CASSLRDYGYTF.

The J gene is TRBJ1-4, the V gene TRBV4-3; a weak D match, TRBD1 (5 bases). CDR3 size: 12 residues. Looked up from germline, CDR1 is LGHNA and CDR2 is YSLEER. The V gene lost 4 bases and the J gene lost 7 bases, with 7 bases spanning the gap. CDR3 sequence reads: CASSRQGEKLFF. The DNA for the CDR3 is TGCGCCAGCAGCCGTCAGGGTGAAAAACTGTTTTTT.

The V call is TRBV18, the J call TRBJ1-5; the match to TRBD1 covers 11 bases. This CDR3 spans 14 amino acids. Germline assignment: CDR1 KGHSH and CDR2 LQKENI. With V trimmed by 3 bases and J by 7 bases, 2 bases remained unmatched. DNA for the CDR3: TGTGCCAGCTCACCCGGGACAGGGGGACAGCCCCAGCATTTT. Protein sequence: CASSPGTGGQPQHF.